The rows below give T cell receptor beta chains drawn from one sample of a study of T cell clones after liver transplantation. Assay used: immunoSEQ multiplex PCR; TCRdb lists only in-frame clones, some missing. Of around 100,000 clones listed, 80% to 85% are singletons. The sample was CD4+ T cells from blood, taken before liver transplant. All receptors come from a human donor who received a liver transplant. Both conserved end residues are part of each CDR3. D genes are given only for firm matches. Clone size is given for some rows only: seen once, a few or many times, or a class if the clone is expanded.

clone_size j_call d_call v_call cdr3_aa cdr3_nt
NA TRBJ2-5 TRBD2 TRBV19 CASRDSGGPETQYF TGTGCCAGTAGAGACTCGGGGGGGCCAGAGACCCAGTACTTC
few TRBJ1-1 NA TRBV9 CASSPRQRSDTEAFF TGTGCCAGCAGCCCACGACAAAGGTCGGACACTGAAGCTTTCTTT
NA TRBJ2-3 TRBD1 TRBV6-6 CASSRQGPDTQYF TGTGCCAGCAGTCGACAGGGGCCAGATACGCAGTATTTT
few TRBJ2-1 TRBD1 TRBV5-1 CASSLGDSYNEQFF TGCGCCAGCAGCTTGGGGGACAGTTACAATGAGCAGTTCTTC
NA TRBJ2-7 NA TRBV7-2 CASSSQGNLLREWRYF TGTGCCAGCAGCTCACAGGGTAACCTCCTACGGGAATGGAGGTACTTC
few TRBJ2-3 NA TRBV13 CASRPILMGRDTQYF TGTGCCAGCAGACCTATCCTTATGGGGCGAGATACGCAGTATTTT
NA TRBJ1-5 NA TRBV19 CASSIKRDQPQHF TGTGCCAGTAGTATAAAACGAGATCAGCCCCAGCATTTT
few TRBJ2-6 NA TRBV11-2 CASGRVGQLRSGANVLTF TGTGCCAGCGGGCGGGTAGGTCAGCTGCGCTCTGGGGCCAACGTCCTGACTTTC
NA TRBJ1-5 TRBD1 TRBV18 CASSATGDPYQPQHF TGTGCCAGCTCAGCAACAGGGGACCCTTATCAGCCCCAGCATTTT
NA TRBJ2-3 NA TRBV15 CATSRDRAVRSTDTQYF TGTGCCACCAGCAGAGATCGTGCAGTACGTTCCACAGATACGCAGTATTTT
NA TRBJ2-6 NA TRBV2 CASSASGFSGANVLTF TGTGCCAGCAGTGCCTCAGGGTTCTCTGGGGCCAACGTCCTGACTTTC
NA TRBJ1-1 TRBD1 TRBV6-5 CASSKQGAEAFF TGTGCCAGCAGCAAACAGGGGGCTGAAGCTTTCTTT
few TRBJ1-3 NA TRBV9 CASSGDWGNTGNTIYF TGTGCCAGCAGCGGCGACTGGGGAAATACTGGAAACACCATATATTTT
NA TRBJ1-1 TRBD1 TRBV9 CASSPRGGGITEAFF TGTGCCAGCAGCCCCCGGGGAGGGGGCATCACTGAAGCTTTCTTT
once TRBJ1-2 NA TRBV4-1 CASSPNSRGVGGYTF TGCGCCAGCAGCCCAAACTCTAGGGGGGTAGGTGGCTACACCTTC
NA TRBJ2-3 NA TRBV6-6 CASSYVAGITDTQYF TGTGCCAGCAGTTACGTAGCAGGGATCACAGATACGCAGTATTTT
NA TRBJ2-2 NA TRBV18 CASSPESRVTGELFF TGTGCCAGCTCACCAGAGAGTCGCGTAACCGGGGAGCTGTTTTTT
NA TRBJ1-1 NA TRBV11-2 CASSKQGAIQNTEAFF TGTGCCAGCAGCAAACAGGGAGCAATACAGAACACTGAAGCTTTCTTT
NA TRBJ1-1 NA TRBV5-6 CASSLLVPQPNTEAFF TGTGCCAGCAGCTTGCTTGTGCCTCAGCCGAACACTGAAGCTTTCTTT
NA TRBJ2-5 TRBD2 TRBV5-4 CASSTPTSPETQYF TGTGCCAGCAGTACACCGACTAGCCCCGAGACCCAGTACTTC
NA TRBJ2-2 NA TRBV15 CATSLLHMGGGNTGELFF TGTGCCACCAGCCTACTACACATGGGGGGCGGGAACACCGGGGAGCTGTTTTTT
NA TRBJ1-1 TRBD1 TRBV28 CASSRGGTGEAEAFF TGTGCCAGCAGCCGTGGAGGGACAGGGGAGGCTGAAGCTTTCTTT
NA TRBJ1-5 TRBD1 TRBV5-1 CASSSGQGDQPQHF TGCGCCAGCAGCTCTGGACAGGGCGATCAGCCCCAGCATTTT
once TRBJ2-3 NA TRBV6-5 CASSYSRDTDTQYF TGTGCCAGCAGTTACTCCCGTGACACAGATACGCAGTATTTT
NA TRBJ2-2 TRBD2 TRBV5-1 CASPRTLAGGPHGELFF TGCGCCAGCCCACGTACACTAGCGGGAGGGCCGCACGGGGAGCTGTTTTTT
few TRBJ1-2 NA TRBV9 CASSVGGGMNYGYTF TGTGCCAGCAGCGTAGGCGGCGGGATGAACTATGGCTACACCTTC
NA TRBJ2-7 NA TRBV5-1 CASSLVKNTGEQYF TGCGCCAGCAGCTTGGTAAAGAATACGGGCGAGCAGTACTTC
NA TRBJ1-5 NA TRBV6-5 CASSPNRVSNQPQHF TGTGCCAGCAGCCCTAACAGGGTTAGCAATCAGCCCCAGCATTTT
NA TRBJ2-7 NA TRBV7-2 CASSLGVGGGGTSYEQYF TGTGCCAGCAGCTTAGGGGTGGGTGGCGGAGGCACCTCCTACGAGCAGTACTTC
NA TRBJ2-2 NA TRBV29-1 CSVASGVSNTGELFF TGCAGCGTTGCTAGTGGTGTGTCGAACACCGGGGAGCTGTTTTTT
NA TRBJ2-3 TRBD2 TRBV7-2 CASSRPSGVSDTQYF TGTGCCAGCAGCCGACCTAGCGGGGTATCAGATACGCAGTATTTT
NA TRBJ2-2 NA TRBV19 CASSIAANTGELFF TGTGCCAGTAGTATCGCAGCGAACACCGGGGAGCTGTTTTTT
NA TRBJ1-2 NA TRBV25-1 CASSALIGTYGYTF TGTGCCAGCAGTGCTCTCATCGGAACCTATGGCTACACCTTC
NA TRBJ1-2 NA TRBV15 CATSRDLSYGYTF TGTGCCACCAGCAGAGATCTCTCGTATGGCTACACCTTC
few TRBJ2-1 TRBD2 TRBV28 CASSLAGGFDNEQFF TGTGCCAGCAGTTTAGCGGGAGGATTTGACAATGAGCAGTTCTTC
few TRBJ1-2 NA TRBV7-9 CASSLISAGKGYTF TGTGCCAGCAGCTTAATATCGGCAGGGAAAGGCTACACCTTC
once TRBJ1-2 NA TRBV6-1 CASSQDRNYGYTF TGTGCCAGCAGTCAGGACAGAAACTATGGCTACACCTTC
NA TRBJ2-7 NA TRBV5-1 CASSLKGSSYEQYF TGCGCCAGCAGCTTGAAGGGAAGCTCCTACGAGCAGTACTTC